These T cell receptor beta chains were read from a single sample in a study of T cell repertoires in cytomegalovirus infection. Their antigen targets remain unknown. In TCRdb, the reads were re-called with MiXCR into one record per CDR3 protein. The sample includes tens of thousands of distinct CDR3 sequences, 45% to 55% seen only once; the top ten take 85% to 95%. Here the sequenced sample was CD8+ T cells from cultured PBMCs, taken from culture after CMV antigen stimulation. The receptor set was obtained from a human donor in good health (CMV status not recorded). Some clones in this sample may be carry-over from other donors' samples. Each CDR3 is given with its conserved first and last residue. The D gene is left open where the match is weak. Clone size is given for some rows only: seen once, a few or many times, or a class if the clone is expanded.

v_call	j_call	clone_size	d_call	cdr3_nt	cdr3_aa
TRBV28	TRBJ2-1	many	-	TGTGCCAGCAGTTTGGCAGGAATCCTCAATGAGCAGTTCTTC	CASSLAGILNEQFF
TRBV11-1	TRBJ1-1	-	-	TGTGCCAGCAGCGACGGACAGCCCCACACTGAAGCTTTCTTT	CASSDGQPHTEAFF
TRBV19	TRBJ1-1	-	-	TGTGCCAGGGTGGGAACTGAAGCTTTCTTT	CARVGTEAFF
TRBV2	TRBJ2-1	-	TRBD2	TGTGCCAGCAGTGTAGCGGGAGCCTACAATGAGCAGTTCTTC	CASSVAGAYNEQFF
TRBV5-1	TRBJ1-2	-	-	TGCGCCAGCAGCTGGGGCTGGGGGGCCAGTGGCTACACCTTC	CASSWGWGASGYTF
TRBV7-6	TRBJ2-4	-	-	TGTGCCAGCAGCTTAGTCGGAGACAATGACTACAAAAACATTCAGTACTTC	CASSLVGDNDYKNIQYF
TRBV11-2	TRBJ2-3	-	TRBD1	TGTGCCAGCAGCTTACTGACAGGGACAGGGACGGATACGCAGTATTTT	CASSLLTGTGTDTQYF
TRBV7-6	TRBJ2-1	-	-	TGTGCCAGCAGCCTCTTAGCGGTGGGGGAATACAATGAGCAGTTCTTC	CASSLLAVGEYNEQFF
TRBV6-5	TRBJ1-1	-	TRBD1	TGTGCCAGCAGTTACCGGGGACAGTTTGAAGCTTTCTTT	CASSYRGQFEAFF
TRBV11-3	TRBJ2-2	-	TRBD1	TGTGCCAGCAGCTTACAGGGGGCCGGGGAGCTGTTTTTT	CASSLQGAGELFF
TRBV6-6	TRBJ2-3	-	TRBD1	TGTGCCAGCAGTATCCACCCACGTGGGACAGCCCATACAAGGGATACGCAGTATTTT	CASSIHPRGTAHTRDTQYF
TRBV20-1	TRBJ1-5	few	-	TGCAGTGCTAGAGGGACGGCGGCAGAGGTTAGCAATCAGCCCCAGCATTTT	CSARGTAAEVSNQPQHF
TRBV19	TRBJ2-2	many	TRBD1	TGTGCCAGTAGGGGGACAGGGATAGGCACCGGGGAGCTGTTTTTT	CASRGTGIGTGELFF
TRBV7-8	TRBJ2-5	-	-	TGTGCCAGCAGCTCAGGACAGCGAGAGACCCAGTACTTC	CASSSGQRETQYF
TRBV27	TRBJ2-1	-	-	TGTGCCAGCAGTTATAGCGGAGGAGAGCAGTTCTTC	CASSYSGGEQFF
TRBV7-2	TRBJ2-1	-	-	TGTGCCAGCAGCCCCGGCCCCAGAAACAATGAGCAGTTCTTC	CASSPGPRNNEQFF
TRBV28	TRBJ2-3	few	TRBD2	TGTGCCAGCAGAGGACTAGCGGGAACTAGCACAGATACGCAGTATTTT	CASRGLAGTSTDTQYF
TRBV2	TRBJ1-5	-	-	TGTGCCAGCAGTGAGGGAGAGTGGAGACAAAGAAATCAGCCCCAGCATTTT	CASSEGEWRQRNQPQHF
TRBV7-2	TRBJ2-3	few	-	TGTGCCAGCAGCTTTGTGGGCACAGATACGCAGTATTTT	CASSFVGTDTQYF
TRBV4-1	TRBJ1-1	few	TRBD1	TGCGCCAGCAGCCTCAATTCACAGGGGTCGAGAACTGAAGCTTTCTTT	CASSLNSQGSRTEAFF
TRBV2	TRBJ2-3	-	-	TGTGCCAGCAAAAACTGGCTCTTAGATACGCAGTATTTT	CASKNWLLDTQYF
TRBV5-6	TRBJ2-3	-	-	TGTGCCAGCAGCTTTATCCCAGATACGCAGTATTTT	CASSFIPDTQYF
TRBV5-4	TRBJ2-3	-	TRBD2	TGTGCCAGCAGCTCCCCTGGCGGGGGAATCACAGATACGCAGTATTTT	CASSSPGGGITDTQYF
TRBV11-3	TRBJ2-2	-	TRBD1	TGTGCCAGCAGACAGGGGTCGAACACCGGGGAGCTGTTTTTT	CASRQGSNTGELFF
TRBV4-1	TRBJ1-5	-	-	TGCGCCAGCAGCCAGTATAACCAGCCCCAGCATTTT	CASSQYNQPQHF
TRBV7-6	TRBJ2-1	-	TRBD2	TGTGCCAGCACAGCGGGAACCGATGAGCAGTTCTTC	CASTAGTDEQFF
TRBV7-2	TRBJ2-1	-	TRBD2	TGTGCCAGCAGCCCCGTGGTTGGGCGGGGGGGCCATGAGCAGTTCTTC	CASSPVVGRGGHEQFF
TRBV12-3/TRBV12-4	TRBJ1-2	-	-	TGTGCCAGCAGTTTGCAGGGATTTCATGGCTACACCTTC	CASSLQGFHGYTF
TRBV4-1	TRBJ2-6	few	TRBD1	TGCGCCAGCAGCCAAGCCGGGACAGGGGTCTCTGGGGCCAACGTCCTGACTTTC	CASSQAGTGVSGANVLTF
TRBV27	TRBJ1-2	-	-	TGTGCCGCGAGGGACGGACGCTATGGCTACACCTTC	CAARDGRYGYTF
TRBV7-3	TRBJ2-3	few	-	TGTGCCAGCAGGATCACAGATACGCAGTATTTT	CASRITDTQYF
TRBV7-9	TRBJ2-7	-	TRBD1	TGTGCCAGCAGCTTTAGCAGGGGGCTGTTGTACGAGCAGTACTTC	CASSFSRGLLYEQYF
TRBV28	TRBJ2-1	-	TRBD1	TGTGCCAGCACCCTGACAGGGCCCTACAATGAGCAGTTCTTC	CASTLTGPYNEQFF
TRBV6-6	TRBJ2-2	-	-	TGTGCCAGCAGGAAAAGGGCTAGCGAAACGAACACCGGGGAGCTGTTTTTT	CASRKRASETNTGELFF
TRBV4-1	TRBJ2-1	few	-	TGCGCCAGCAGCCAAGCAGGGGCCGATGAGCAGTTCTTC	CASSQAGADEQFF
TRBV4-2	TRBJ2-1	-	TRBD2	TGTGCCAGCAGCCAAGATCGGCTAGCGGGAAATGAGCAGTTCTTC	CASSQDRLAGNEQFF
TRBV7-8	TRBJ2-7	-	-	TGTGCCAGCAGCTGGGAGCGGACTGGCGACGAGCAGTACTTC	CASSWERTGDEQYF
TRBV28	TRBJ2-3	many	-	TGTGCCAGCAGTTCGTATCTGGTTGGGTCCTCCCCGGGGTCTTCTAGCACAGATACGCAGTATTTT	CASSSYLVGSSPGSSSTDTQYF
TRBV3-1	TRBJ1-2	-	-	TGTGCCAGCAGCCCCCGCCGGACGGCTCGAGGCGGCTATGGCTACACCTTC	CASSPRRTARGGYGYTF
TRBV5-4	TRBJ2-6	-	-	TGTGCCAGCAGCCACGGCAGGGGTTCTTACCTCTCTGGGGCCAACGTCCTGACTTTC	CASSHGRGSYLSGANVLTF
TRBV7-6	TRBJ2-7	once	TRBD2	TGTGCCCTCGGGGCTAGCGGGAGCGGCGAGCAGTACTTC	CALGASGSGEQYF
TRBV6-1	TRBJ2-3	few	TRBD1	TGTGCCAGCAGGCCACACCGGGACAGAAGAACAGATACGCAGTATTTT	CASRPHRDRRTDTQYF
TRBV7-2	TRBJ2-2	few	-	TGTGCCAGCAGCTTAAACAGGAACACCGGGGAGCTGTTTTTT	CASSLNRNTGELFF
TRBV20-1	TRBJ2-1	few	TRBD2	TGCAGTGCTAGTGTTTTTAGCGGGAGGCTATACAATGAGCAGTTCTTC	CSASVFSGRLYNEQFF
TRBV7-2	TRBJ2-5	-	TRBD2	TGTGCCAGCAGCTCAGTAACTAGCGGGAGGGCCCGGGAGACCCAGTACTTC	CASSSVTSGRARETQYF
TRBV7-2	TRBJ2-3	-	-	TGTGCCAGCAGCCCAATGGCGGTTACAGATACGCAGTATTTT	CASSPMAVTDTQYF
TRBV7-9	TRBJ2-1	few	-	TGTGCCAGCAGCCTAAGTAGAAATGAGCAGTTCTTC	CASSLSRNEQFF
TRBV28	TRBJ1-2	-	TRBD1	TGTGCCAGCAGTTTGTACAGGGGAGGCGGCTACACCTTC	CASSLYRGGGYTF
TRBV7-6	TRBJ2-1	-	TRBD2	TGTGCCAGCAGCCCGAGACTAGCGGGGGGCGCAGAGAATGAGCAGTTCTTC	CASSPRLAGGAENEQFF
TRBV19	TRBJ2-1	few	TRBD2	TGTGCCAGTAGGATCTTAGCGGGAGGGATCGATGAGCAGTTCTTC	CASRILAGGIDEQFF